This T cell receptor beta chain was observed in a study of cytomegalovirus exposure and HLA in healthy donors (dated by TCRdb to 2016 to 2017). Some background on the complete study: According to an earlier analysis of 550 to 700 of the donors, about 179 million T cells yielded 90 million to 140 million unique TCR beta sequences and 276 Gb of sequence data. In a later analysis, previously published TCR beta repertoires from 500 to 750 donors were re-analyzed and high-resolution HLA genotyping was added so that TCR occurrence patterns could be studied. Typing coverage differed by locus: A, B, C, DRB1 and DQB1 were typed in about 620-640 donors, DQA1 in 522, DPA1 in 606, and DPB1 in 472. All discovery cohort repertoires had been generated using a single sequencing platform. Donor age, sex, ethnicity and CMV serostatus were compiled alongside the repertoire data. A handful of DR-DQ haplotypes were handled as single units for association and clustering because linkage in the cohort was strong. HLA typing included class I and class II loci at four-digit resolution. The T cell repertoires of roughly 660 subjects were profiled by immunosequencing and related to cytomegalovirus serostatus. To decide whether each TCR beta V gene segment behaved as functional or pseudogenic, an earlier analysis of over 500 of the donors relied on high-throughput TCR beta sequencing. A separate validation cohort of some 130 different subjects was used in addition to the 666-subject first cohort. On average, roughly 200,000 unique TCR beta nucleotide sequences were sequenced per donor among 398 genotyped donors of the cohort, with roughly a sixth of those sequences being non-productive. Among the roughly 410 genotyped donors, approximately 82% belonged to the genetic ancestry cluster associated with self-reported Caucasian donors. In a later genetic analysis, genome-wide SNP genotypes for about three fifths of the 666 donors were used, and that subset was treated as a discovery cohort. Rather than using new phenotypic data, the later analysis identified candidate immune exposures from TCR beta sequences and from how often those sequences occurred across donors. The aim of the study was to test whether cataloging public T cell receptors could identify signatures of past pathogen exposure. To predict cytomegalovirus infection status, the study combined high-throughput TCR immunosequencing, statistical association of individual TCRs with disease status, and machine learning. An early release covering 500 to 750 HLA-typed donors comprised about 290 gigabases of sequencing data and approximately 80 million unique TCR sequences. What the study reported, not specific to this receptor: Because HLA typing was missing for some donors at each locus, association tests included only the typed subset. Because the 87-base-pair reads could not distinguish some IMGT-functional V segments, including TRBV6-2 and TRBV6-3, those segments were excluded. At a false discovery rate of 0.05, a later analysis linked 16,951 TCR beta sequences to specific HLA alleles. Several of the top co-occurrence clusters appeared to be linked to parvovirus B19, influenza, CMV and Epstein-Barr virus, according to a later analysis. A further reported finding was that TCR beta sequences accurately predicted the HLA-A and HLA-B alleles for most subjects in the first cohort. In a later analysis, HLA-associated TCR beta chains were found to be more clonally expanded and to have lower generation probabilities than equally common non-associated chains. A total of around 150 TCR beta chains were listed by the study as associated with cytomegalovirus. A few of the identified cytomegalovirus-associated TCR beta chains were confirmed in vitro to be specific for cytomegalovirus antigens. Cytomegalovirus status was reported to be diagnosed by the classifier with high specificity and sensitivity in both the original and validation cohorts. In this cohort, only TCR beta chains were sequenced, and detectable features were limited by the absence of alpha or paired-chain data. Sequencing depth was assumed to be roughly uniform across donors in the presence/absence analyses, though that assumption may not hold. Assigning TCR associations to individual alleles was difficult when HLA alleles, especially DR and DQ, strongly co-occurred. V-gene and J-gene trimming of TCR beta chains was associated with a missense DCLRE1C variant in a later genetic analysis, and the association was replicated in an independent cohort. In a later analysis, TCR association rates were found to vary across HLA loci, with the most associated TCRs seen for DRB1 alleles and the fewest for HLA-C alleles. Linkage disequilibrium might explain the correlated functional status among segregating V segments, but an unknown experimental factor could not be excluded. According to a later analysis, most CMV-associated TCR beta chains appeared to be HLA-restricted, and the HLA associations seemed to be driven largely by CMV exposure. Immune exposure information for the cohort was limited to CMV serostatus. While some public TCRs were present in many individuals, most TCR sequences turned up only very rarely across donors. In an earlier analysis of approximately 590 of the donors, most TCR beta V segments appeared in productive rearrangements about 90% or about 30% of the time, broadly matching IMGT annotations. In a later genetic analysis, fewer N-insertions in productive TCRs were reported among donors in an Asian-associated ancestry cluster than the roughly 640-donor mean. Over 15 rarely observed V segments, including chromosome 9 orphons, were excluded from the earlier analysis of several hundred of the donors because counts were too low. According to the authors, the approach could potentially be generalized to other disease states and immunological phenotypes. The sequencing pipeline was judged likely to have produced a cluster of highly shared sequence variants as a technical artifact.

In total, approximately 690 healthy bone marrow donors made up the cohort. At the time of sampling, all cohort members were nominally healthy, though unrecorded immune exposures were likely present. The donor tested CMV seronegative, placing the donor among the 350 to 400 seronegative members of the cohort. A peripheral blood sample was collected from each donor, and TCR beta sequencing was performed on peripheral blood mononuclear cells. The Qiagen DNeasy Blood Extraction Kit was used to extract genomic DNA from the blood cell samples. The method was the immunoSEQ multiplex PCR assay. For the multiplex PCR, a mixture combining 60 forward primers for TCR Vbeta segments and 13 reverse primers for TCR Jbeta segments was used. The CDR3 region of rearranged TCR beta genes was amplified from genomic DNA with a multiplex PCR assay. The Illumina HiSeq System was used to sequence the amplified TCR beta libraries as 87-base-pair reads. In the source study's methods: Across the roughly 600 repertoires, a later analysis counted 60 million to 90 million unique TCR beta chains, about 10 million of which were shared by at least two donors. A nearest-neighbor algorithm error-corrected the raw reads and collapsed the reads into unique sequences, merging closely related sequences to remove PCR and sequencing errors. CDR3 sequences were aligned to IMGT reference sequences to assign V, D and J gene segments. For a sequence to be retained, a match of at least six nucleotides was required to both a V gene segment and a J gene segment. A rearrangement was called productive if the CDR3 had no stop codons and remained in frame with V and J, and every other rearrangement was called non-productive. Following IMGT convention, CDR3 was defined as the stretch from the second conserved V-encoded cysteine up to the conserved J-encoded phenylalanine. The earlier analysis of fewer than 750 of the donors excluded sequences that lacked an unambiguous match to a single V gene segment. In an earlier analysis of some 590 of the donors, a V segment was called functional when productive rearrangements were above 56.7%, and segregating when the standard deviation between donors exceeded 5%. A statistical classification framework was built to diagnose cytomegalovirus status from the catalog of TCR beta chain sequences. A later analysis assigned V and J genes by comparing TCR nucleotide sequences with IMGT/GENE-DB human TR gene sequences. A later analysis assigned CDR3 sequences and most-parsimonious VDJ recombination scenarios with the TCRdist pipeline. In a later analysis, each TCR beta chain was defined by its CDR3 amino acid sequence together with its V-gene family, and reads without a unique V-gene family were excluded. A later analysis removed nearly 600 highly shared, low-generation-probability nucleotide sequences to deal with suspected cross-contamination and a sequencing artifact. For each public chain, a later analysis derived a clonal expansion index from normalized ranks of inferred template counts within each repertoire. Generation probabilities in a later analysis came from a VDJ recombination model fitted to out-of-frame rearrangements, and those results were checked against IGoR. In a later analysis, hypergeometric tests were used to score TCR-TCR, TCR-HLA and TCR-CMV co-occurrence, with a repertoire-size bias correction applied to TCR pairs. In a later analysis, false discovery rates were estimated by permuting HLA or CMV assignments 20 times. In a later analysis, co-occurring TCRs were grouped with DBSCAN, and TCRdist sequence similarity was added when clustering was performed within HLA-allele-positive subsets. Co-occurrence clustering excluded repertoires with fewer than 30,000 or more than 120,000 public chains, plus five with anomalous nucleotide sharing. TCRdb stores this immuneACCESS table with in-frame sequences only. Part of the clones is absent; in the studies checked, under half of the shortfall reflects unresolved V genes, and no reason is known for the rest. V and J calls and clone size are as listed in that table; D and trimming were resolved from the DNA. Recorded for this sample are roughly 200,000 clones; 75% to 90% of them occurred a single time. Around 0.34% of the sample is held by the ten biggest clonotypes.

CDR3 length: 14 amino acids, cysteine to phenylalanine. Kept here is only the CDR3 DNA, which spans 42 bases and is read in frame from base 1. V ends up 7 bases short and J 7 bases short, with an unmatched junction base count of 8. The germline V gene gives CDR1 as MNHEY and CDR2 as SVGAGI. Details on this clone: Which antigen it targets is not known. No base quality information exists; no much larger clone differs at one position.

Sequencing input: PBMCs. The source is a woman in her 30s in good health and CMV-seronegative. The V and J segments used are TRBV6-5 and TRBJ1-4, with 8 central nucleotides matching TRBD1. The CDR3 sequence is CASKNDRGGEKLFF. The nucleotides read TGTGCCAGCAAGAACGACAGGGGCGGTGAAAAACTGTTTTTT.